This paragraph reports one TCR beta chain. In its sample, this clonotype was seen many times. There is no known antigen for this receptor. The input lacks base qualities; no much larger clone sits a single base away. This specimen comes from a study of regulatory T cells in long-lasting Graves disease (dated by TCRdb to about 2021). A note on the overall study: Newly diagnosed Graves' disease patients had taken antithyroid drugs for less than 3 months. This study used TCR sequencing and RNA sequencing of peripheral blood to compare persistent Graves' disease patients against newly diagnosed Graves' disease patients. The study was conducted in China and was registered as a clinical trial. A total of around 35 samples underwent TCR sequencing: some 13 from persistent and approximately 20 from newly diagnosed Graves' disease patients.

Library preparation employed multiplex PCR. TCRdb records Illumina HiSeq 4000 as the sequencer. CDR3 regions were amplified by Arm-PCR with iRepertoire HTBI primers to construct TCR beta libraries. PCR products were gel purified before sequencing. Per the authors' processing: Gene usage analysis of CDR3 amino acid clonotypes relied on the roughly 60 TRBV and 15 or so TRBJ segments identified across samples. COPE and FqMerger were used to merge the filtered high-quality paired reads into contigs. Contigs were aligned with BLAST to IMGT TRBV, TRBD and TRBJ reference genes, and CDR3 was defined per IMGT. Clonotypes above 0.1% frequency were classified as highly expanded clones. Shannon entropy was used to measure repertoire diversity, and the Gini coefficient was used to measure V-J evenness. Public clonotypes were defined as clonotypes shared by more than one individual. Using fastp trimming at Q25 and MiXCR clonotype assembly, TCRdb reanalyzed the public sequencing data and kept in-frame beta chains. When rows share a CDR3 protein, they turn into one entry using the most common DNA and genes. The V and J calls were determined by TCRdb, not by the authors. The sample table records more than 350,000 distinct CDR3 sequences; about 15% of these occur just once. Around 15% of the sample is held by the ten biggest clonotypes.

Paper-wide results and their limitations: Patients with persistent disease shared more public clonotypes (approximately 2,500) than newly diagnosed patients did (roughly 970). Persistent disease showed preferential use of TRBV28, TRBJ1-2 and TRBJ2-5, whereas newly diagnosed disease favored TRBV20-1 and TRBJ2-1. Compared with newly diagnosed patients, persistent Graves' disease patients had lower TCR Shannon entropy and fewer highly expanded clones, which suggests clonal expansion. The study examined only peripheral blood because the primary lesion, thyroid tissue, could not be accessed. Sequencing and analysis were restricted to the TCR beta chain. The authors noted that the small sample size was a limitation that may lower accuracy.

Interpreted using the paper, the time point label stands for: newly diagnosed GD, antithyroid drugs for less than 3 months. For both TCR sequencing and RNA sequencing, RNA was extracted from PBMCs using TRIzol. The diagnosis of Graves' disease was made according to American Thyroid Association guidelines. Patients for the study were recruited at an endocrinology department in Xi'an, China. Each patient gave approximately 8.8 milliliters of peripheral blood, collected in an EDTA anticoagulant tube. Ficoll Paque Plus density gradient separation was used to isolate PBMCs, and no further T cell sorting was performed. RNA quality was checked with an Agilent 2100 Bioanalyzer and agarose gel, and concentration with a NanoDrop 2000. The CDR3 measures 21 amino acids from cysteine to phenylalanine. Of all the DNA, just the CDR3 is kept, 63 bases in frame from base 1. Relative to germline, V is missing 2 bases and J is missing 0 bases, with 15 bases of the junction outside any gene match. CDR1 and CDR2 were assigned from the germline V gene as SGHTA and FQGNSA.

The sample also formed part of further work on T cells in Graves' hyperthyroidism and ophthalmopathy. Looking at the second paper: Graves' hyperthyroidism was defined as stable when no progression to ophthalmopathy occurred over 18 months of follow-up. Hyperthyroidism patients were aged 18 to 65 years and newly diagnosed, with disease duration of less than 2 months. The study excluded patients with uncontrolled infections, other autoimmune diseases, pregnancy or lactation. Clinical symptoms, serum thyroxine and TRAb, thyroid ultrasound, and orbital computed tomography formed the basis for the diagnoses. A first-round RT-PCR of the TCR CDR3 used the HTBI primer set with the Qiagen OneStep RT-PCR kit. Most expanded thyroid clonotypes (frequency above 0.001) were also detected in blood, suggesting blood repertoires may reflect thyroid immune responses. A model built on a 13 V-J signature distinguished ophthalmopathy from stable hyperthyroidism, reaching around 88% sensitivity and 81.08% specificity in cross-validation and 80%/75% in testing. In validation, the model predicted progression to ophthalmopathy with around 71% sensitivity and approximately 74% specificity, a median of about six months before onset. A discovery cohort of around 100 patients, 43 with Graves' ophthalmopathy and 55 to 65 with stable Graves' hyperthyroidism, was used to find distinguishing TCR V-J signatures. Whether ophthalmopathy could be predicted prospectively was tested in an independent validation cohort made up of 18 hyperthyroidism patients plus 17 patients who later progressed to ophthalmopathy. The 100 or so discovery patients were divided at random into training and test sets in a 7:3 ratio. Thyroid tissue and blood T-cell repertoires from more than five Graves' hyperthyroidism patients were also compared in the study. Once sampling was done, hyperthyroidism patients were given methimazole at a starting dose of 30 mg daily, whereas ophthalmopathy patients were given high-dose intravenous methylprednisolone. Libraries were constructed in a second round of multiplex PCR, after which size selection and purification were performed. Paired-end sequencing of the libraries was performed with 100 bp reads on an Illumina HiSeq2000. SOAPnuke was used to process the raw data, removing reads that contained adapters or uncalled bases, had a mean Phred below 15, or lacked an exact match to the constant primer or identifier. COPE v1.2.5 was used to merge high-quality paired reads, and clonotypes were defined as unique nucleotide sequences. MiTCR v1.1 was used to align clonotypes to the IMGT TRBV, TRBD and TRBJ reference segments. The analysis included only V-J combinations with a frequency above 0.0001, which together covered around 99% of the repertoires. The TCS score was defined as F50 (clonal expansion) divided by E x V (chaos), with BLOSUM62-based TCRdist calculated between CDR3 peptides within each V-J. Welch's t-statistics and random forest reduced 514 V-J features to 10 to 15, which were used in a naive Bayes classifier (R e1071). No statistical method was used to set the sample size in advance, and investigators knew the group allocation. The paper reports TCR Vbeta CDR3 sequencing of some 140 peripheral blood samples: under 45 ophthalmopathy, about 75 hyperthyroidism and 17 progressor patients.

The TCR comes from a woman in her 30s with Graves disease. Donor details come from another sample of the same person, matched by shared clones. The rearranged segments are TRBV7-2 and TRBJ1-5; the central 11 bases match TRBD1. Sample: peripheral blood mononuclear cells (PBMCs), taken at new diagnosis, from a patient treated with antithyroid drugs. The sequence in DNA is TGTGCCAGCAGCTTAAGGAGGGCGTCCGGGACAGGGGGTTATAGCAATCAGCCCCAGCATTTT. Its protein reads: CASSLRRASGTGGYSNQPQHF.